This entry is about one TCR beta chain. Its specificity is unknown. With the Oncomine TCR Beta short-read assay, DNA from cultured CD4+ T cells was sequenced. TCRdb re-called the PCR reads with MiXCR, one entry per CDR3 protein. The table includes about 17,000 distinct CDR3 sequences, 45% to 55% detected once. The data are from a study of vaccination and CD4 T cells after COVID-19. Study information: Post-vaccination samples were procured at a median of 72 days following dose two (range 14 to 241).

The treatment here: roughly 10-day PBMC culture with coronavirus spike peptide pools or control peptides (ViraFEST assay). Peptide-pool expansion of antigen-specific T cells preceded TCR sequencing in ViraFEST. On day 3 and again on day 7, fresh IL-2 medium was used to replace half the medium. The source is a human donor who had recovered from COVID-19. Specimen: CD4+ T cells from blood, cultured in vitro.

The CDR3: CAWSVPGARYEQYF. CDR3 in DNA: TGTGCCTGGAGTGTACCAGGGGCACGGTACGAGCAGTACTTC. J is TRBJ2-7 and V is TRBV30; D might be TRBD1 (6 bases). CDR1 and CDR2 from the germline V gene are GTSNPN and SVGIG (reference sequence). Between the trimmed V and J ends, which lost 0 bases and 4 bases, there was a span of 13 bases. CDR3 size: 14 residues.